The rows below give T cell receptor beta chains drawn from one sample of a study of cytomegalovirus exposure and HLA in healthy donors. Clones were read by immunoSEQ multiplex PCR, and TCRdb kept only the in-frame ones, dropping some. The sample includes 190,000 or so clones, under 85% of them seen just once. Specimen: PBMCs. The receptors originated from a man over 45 in good health and CMV-seronegative. CDR3s include the opening cysteine and the closing phenylalanine or tryptophan. Each record gives: V gene, J gene, D gene, CDR3 length, clone size, CDR3 protein, CDR3 DNA. A D gene is named only where the DNA matches it firmly. The size entry is marked missing in some rows and otherwise reads once, few, many or a size class.

>TRBV18|TRBJ2-5|TRBD2|15|NA
CASSRLLAGEETQYF
TGTGCCAGCTCACGCTTACTAGCGGGAGAAGAGACCCAGTACTTC
>TRBV7-6|TRBJ1-5|NA|14|NA
CASSQGGADQPQHF
TGTGCCAGCAGCCAAGGAGGGGCCGATCAGCCCCAGCATTTT
>TRBV5-1|TRBJ2-5|TRBD2|15|NA
CASSSGGTEGETQYF
TGCGCCAGCAGCTCCGGGGGGACCGAGGGCGAGACCCAGTACTTC
>TRBV7-9|TRBJ2-3|NA|18|NA
CASRPPLRWGRSTDTQYF
TGTGCCAGCAGACCGCCCCTCCGCTGGGGGCGGAGCACAGATACGCAGTATTTT
>TRBV5-4|TRBJ2-3|TRBD2|16|NA
CASTERIAGGSDTQYF
TGTGCCAGCACCGAACGGATAGCGGGGGGCTCGGATACGCAGTATTTT
>TRBV19|TRBJ1-2|NA|17|NA
CASSILLAEDANYGYTF
TGTGCCAGTAGTATCCTATTGGCGGAGGACGCTAACTATGGCTACACCTTC
>TRBV29-1|TRBJ1-2|NA|13|NA
CSVEVGDTYGYTF
TGCAGCGTTGAGGTCGGGGACACTTATGGCTACACCTTC
>TRBV7-2|TRBJ2-3|TRBD2|16|NA
CASSLMVAGVGDTQYF
TGTGCCAGCAGCTTAATGGTAGCGGGAGTTGGTGATACGCAGTATTTT
>TRBV11-2|TRBJ1-5|NA|13|NA
CASSLNRDQPQHF
TGTGCCAGCAGCTTGAACAGGGATCAGCCCCAGCATTTT
>TRBV5-1|TRBJ2-5|NA|14|NA
CASSLGQNQETQYF
TGCGCCAGCAGCTTAGGACAGAACCAAGAGACCCAGTACTTC
>TRBV29-1|TRBJ1-1|NA|12|few
CSVGQTNTEAFF
TGCAGCGTAGGACAGACGAACACTGAAGCTTTCTTT
>TRBV6-5|TRBJ2-7|TRBD1|14|NA
CASSNRDRSYEQYF
TGTGCCAGCAGCAACCGGGACAGATCCTACGAGCAGTACTTC
>TRBV6-1|TRBJ1-6|NA|14|NA
CAGGTQGVLSPLHF
TGTGCCGGGGGGACTCAGGGCGTACTTTCACCCCTCCACTTT
>TRBV7-2|TRBJ2-3|TRBD2|16|NA
CASSVRLAGGTDTQYF
TGTGCCAGCAGCGTTAGACTAGCGGGGGGCACAGATACGCAGTATTTT
>TRBV2|TRBJ1-2|NA|13|NA
CASRQRDNYGYTF
TGTGCCAGCCGCCAGAGGGATAACTATGGCTACACCTTC
>TRBV9|TRBJ2-1|TRBD1|14|few
CASSPQGGGNEQFF
TGTGCCAGCAGCCCACAGGGGGGAGGCAATGAGCAGTTCTTC
>TRBV5-1|TRBJ1-4|NA|14|few
CASSTGPRGGELFF
TGCGCCAGCAGCACCGGGCCCAGAGGCGGGGAACTGTTTTTT
>TRBV12-5|TRBJ1-5|TRBD1|17|NA
CASGRGQGLSSNQPQHF
TGTGCTAGTGGGAGGGGACAGGGCCTAAGTAGCAATCAGCCCCAGCATTTT
>TRBV6-5|TRBJ1-4|NA|15|NA
CASTYSWPRGEKLFF
TGTGCCAGCACTTACTCCTGGCCTAGGGGGGAAAAACTGTTTTTT
>TRBV7-3|TRBJ2-7|NA|13|once
CASSPEGFGEQYF
TGTGCCAGCAGCCCCGAGGGATTTGGCGAGCAGTACTTC
>TRBV7-8|TRBJ1-6|NA|17|NA
CASSLGDKSSYNSPLHF
TGTGCCAGCAGCTTAGGGGACAAGAGCTCCTATAATTCACCCCTCCACTTT
>TRBV2|TRBJ1-2|NA|14|NA
CASSEALTPGGYTF
TGTGCCAGCAGTGAAGCTTTGACTCCCGGCGGCTACACCTTC
>TRBV28|TRBJ2-7|TRBD2|18|NA
CASSSYGTSGSLPYEQYF
TGTGCCAGCAGTTCATACGGGACTAGCGGGAGCCTGCCCTACGAGCAGTACTTC
>TRBV6-6|TRBJ1-1|TRBD1|15|NA
CASRDPGQLNTEAFF
TGTGCCAGCAGGGACCCGGGACAGTTGAACACTGAAGCTTTCTTT
>TRBV6-5|TRBJ1-1|NA|13|few
CASSYPQGTEAFF
TGTGCCAGCAGTTACCCTCAGGGCACTGAAGCTTTCTTT
>TRBV6-6|TRBJ1-3|NA|14|few
CASSSQVSGNTIYF
TGTGCCAGCAGTTCACAGGTCTCTGGAAACACCATATATTTT
>TRBV19|TRBJ1-1|NA|15|NA
CASSTRTQGGTEAFF
TGTGCCAGTAGTACCAGAACACAGGGAGGGACTGAAGCTTTCTTT
>TRBV2|TRBJ2-5|TRBD2|14|NA
CASSAEAGMKTQYF
TGTGCCAGCAGTGCCGAAGCGGGAATGAAGACCCAGTACTTC
>TRBV18|TRBJ2-3|NA|17|once
CASSPQPGTASTDTQYF
TGTGCCAGCTCACCACAACCCGGGACTGCTAGCACAGATACGCAGTATTTT
>TRBV7-2|TRBJ1-2|NA|13|NA
CASSLAGRGGYTF
TGTGCCAGCAGCTTAGCAGGGAGGGGTGGCTACACCTTC
>TRBV5-1|TRBJ1-6|NA|17|NA
CASSLGGPSSYNSPLHF
TGCGCCAGCAGCCTCGGGGGTCCGAGCTCCTATAATTCACCCCTCCACTTT
>TRBV5-8|TRBJ2-7|TRBD1|14|NA
CASSPRTGRYEQYF
TGTGCCAGCAGCCCCCGGACAGGGCGGTACGAGCAGTACTTC